This T cell receptor beta chain comes out of a study of cytomegalovirus exposure and HLA in healthy donors (TCRdb year 2017). Study-level background: An earlier analysis of approximately 590 of the donors reported 250 to 300 Gb of sequence data and 117 million unique TCR beta sequences from about 200 million T cells. An early release that covered fewer than 750 HLA-typed donors contained approximately 320 gigabases of sequencing data and about 93 million unique TCR sequences. The genetic ancestry cluster associated with self-reported Caucasian donors included approximately 85% of the approximately 430 genotyped donors. The study was designed to test whether signatures of past pathogen exposure could be identified by cataloging public T cell receptors. Using immunosequencing, the study profiled T cell repertoires from about 620 subjects and related those repertoires to cytomegalovirus serostatus. In addition to the first cohort of 666 subjects, a separate validation cohort of 120 different subjects was used. High-throughput TCR immunosequencing, statistical association of individual TCRs with disease status, and machine learning were combined to predict cytomegalovirus infection status. A later analysis re-examined previously published TCR beta repertoires from roughly 650 donors and added high-resolution HLA genotyping to investigate patterns of TCR occurrence. Rather than drawing on any new phenotypic data, the later analysis identified candidate immune exposures from TCR beta sequences and the way those sequences occurred across donors. To decide whether each TCR beta V gene segment behaved as functional or pseudogenic, an earlier analysis of fewer than 750 of the donors relied on high-throughput TCR beta sequencing. Alongside the repertoire data, information on donor age, sex, ethnicity and CMV serostatus was compiled. A later genetic analysis used genome-wide SNP genotypes for about 65% of the roughly 700 donors, treating that subset as a discovery cohort. Every discovery cohort repertoire had been produced on one sequencing platform. Class I and class II HLA loci were covered by the typing at four-digit resolution. The number of typed donors differed by locus: about 620-630 for A, B, C, DRB1 and DQB1; approximately 520 for DQA1; fewer than 610 for DPA1; and roughly 470 for DPB1. Because of strong linkage in the cohort, roughly five DR-DQ haplotypes were treated as single units for association and clustering. Among about 370 genotyped donors of the cohort, an average of around 240,000 unique TCR beta nucleotide sequences was sequenced per donor, of which about 18% were non-productive. The paper as a whole reports these results and caveats: In this cohort, only TCR beta chains were sequenced, and detectable features were limited by the absence of alpha or paired-chain data. Because counts were too low, some 16 rarely observed V segments, including chromosome 9 orphons, were excluded from the earlier analysis of around 640 of the donors. In an earlier analysis of approximately 600 of the donors, most TCR beta V segments were observed in productive rearrangements about 87% or about 30% of the time, broadly matching IMGT annotations. Three of the identified cytomegalovirus-associated TCR beta chains were confirmed in vitro to be specific for cytomegalovirus antigens. According to a later genetic analysis, donors in an Asian-associated ancestry cluster had fewer N-insertions in productive TCRs than the roughly 700-donor mean. A later analysis found that most CMV-associated TCR beta chains appeared HLA-restricted, with HLA associations seemingly driven largely by CMV exposure. The authors suggested that the approach could potentially be generalized to other disease states and immunological phenotypes. In a later analysis, several top co-occurrence clusters were reported to appear linked to parvovirus B19, influenza, CMV and Epstein-Barr virus. Correlated functional status among segregating V segments might be attributable to linkage disequilibrium, but an unknown experimental factor could not be ruled out. A further reported finding was that TCR beta sequences accurately predicted the HLA-A and HLA-B alleles for most subjects in the first cohort. Because some donors lacked HLA typing at each locus, the association tests relied only on the typed subset. CMV serostatus was the only immune exposure information available for the cohort. In the study, 150 to 200 TCR beta chains were listed as associated with cytomegalovirus. When HLA alleles, especially DR and DQ, strongly co-occurred, attributing TCR associations to individual alleles was difficult. A later analysis associated around 16,000 TCR beta sequences with specific HLA alleles at a false discovery rate of 0.05. Presence/absence analyses assumed roughly uniform sequencing depth across donors, an assumption that may not hold. A group of highly shared sequence variants was considered likely to be a technical artifact of the sequencing pipeline. In a later genetic analysis, a missense DCLRE1C variant was associated with V-gene and J-gene trimming of TCR beta chains, and the association was replicated in an independent cohort. In a later analysis, HLA-associated TCR beta chains showed more clonal expansion and lower generation probabilities than non-associated chains that were equally common. The classifier was reported to diagnose cytomegalovirus status with high specificity and sensitivity in both the original and validation cohorts. Some IMGT-functional V segments, including TRBV6-2 and TRBV6-3, could not be distinguished by the 87-base-pair reads and were therefore excluded. In a later analysis, TCR association rates were found to vary across HLA loci, with the most associated TCRs seen for DRB1 alleles and the fewest for HLA-C alleles. While some public TCRs were present in many individuals, most TCR sequences turned up only very rarely across donors.

The germline V gene encodes CDR1 SGHKS and CDR2 YYEKEE (reference sequence). For this chain, trimming is 4 bases at the V end and 5 bases at the J end, and the number of junction bases without a gene match is 4. Inclusive of the bounding cysteine and phenylalanine, the CDR3 is 14 residues long. CDR3 DNA is the only sequence kept; it has 42 bases, read in frame from the first base. The cohort comprised under 700 healthy bone marrow donors. At the time of sampling, all cohort members were nominally healthy, though unrecorded immune exposures were likely present. The donor tested CMV seropositive, placing the donor among the 250 to 350 seropositive members of the cohort. A peripheral blood sample was provided by each donor, and peripheral blood mononuclear cells were used for TCR beta sequencing. The Qiagen DNeasy Blood Extraction Kit was used to extract genomic DNA from the blood cell samples. Receptors were amplified or captured by the immunoSEQ multiplex PCR assay. For the multiplex PCR, a mixture combining 60 forward primers for TCR Vbeta segments and 13 reverse primers for TCR Jbeta segments was used. Amplification of the CDR3 region of rearranged TCR beta genes was performed with a multiplex PCR assay on genomic DNA. Amplified TCR beta libraries were sequenced as 87-base-pair reads on the Illumina HiSeq System. Per the authors' processing: In a later analysis, approximately 74 million unique TCR beta chains were counted across the 690 or so repertoires, and about 9.9 million of these chains were shared by at least two donors. Raw reads were error-corrected and collapsed into unique sequences with a nearest-neighbor algorithm that merged closely related sequences to remove PCR and sequencing errors. CDR3 sequences were aligned to IMGT reference sequences to assign V, D and J gene segments. Each retained sequence needed at least a six-nucleotide match to both a V gene segment and a J gene segment. Rearrangements were classified as productive when the CDR3 lacked stop codons and remained in frame with V and J, and all other rearrangements were classified as non-productive. CDR3 was defined by IMGT convention, running from the second conserved V-encoded cysteine to the conserved J-encoded phenylalanine. In an earlier analysis of roughly 580 of the donors, sequences lacking an unambiguous match to a single V gene segment were excluded. An earlier analysis of 500 to 600 of the donors classified V segments as functional when productive rearrangements were above 56.7% and as segregating when the standard deviation between donors was above 5%. To diagnose cytomegalovirus status from the catalog of TCR beta chain sequences, a statistical classification framework was built. V and J gene assignment, in a later analysis, came from comparing TCR nucleotide sequences with IMGT/GENE-DB human TR gene sequences. Using the TCRdist pipeline, a later analysis assigned CDR3 sequences along with most-parsimonious VDJ recombination scenarios. In a later analysis, each TCR beta chain was defined by its CDR3 amino acid sequence together with its V-gene family, and reads lacking a unique V-gene family were excluded. In a later analysis, around 650 highly shared, low-generation-probability nucleotide sequences were removed to address suspected cross-contamination and a sequencing artifact. In a later analysis, a clonal expansion index was calculated for each public chain from normalized within-repertoire ranks of inferred template counts. Generation probabilities in a later analysis came from a VDJ recombination model fitted to out-of-frame rearrangements, and those results were checked against IGoR. A later analysis scored TCR-TCR, TCR-HLA and TCR-CMV co-occurrence with hypergeometric tests, applying a repertoire-size bias correction to TCR pairs. A later analysis estimated false discovery rates by permuting HLA or CMV assignments 20 times. In a later analysis, co-occurring TCRs were grouped with DBSCAN, and TCRdist sequence similarity was added when clustering was performed within HLA-allele-positive subsets. Repertoires with fewer than 30,000 or more than 120,000 public chains were left out of co-occurrence clustering, as were a handful of repertoires with anomalous nucleotide sharing. As stored in TCRdb, this immuneACCESS dataset retains in-frame rearrangements with V and J assigned. A fraction of the clones does not appear; measured against another copy, unresolved V genes explain less than half of the discrepancy, and the remainder lacks a known reason. For V, J and clone size, that table is used; D and trimming come from the DNA. Counted in this sample were some 200,000 clones; approximately 70% of them appeared once. The ten most abundant clones make up around 2.6% of the sample.

With respect to this clone: No cognate antigen has been identified for it. No qualities accompany the bases; no much larger clone lies one base away.

The receptor was isolated from a man between 40 and 49 years old in good health and CMV-seropositive. The sequenced sample was PBMCs. This receptor chain uses TRBV5-5 and TRBJ1-1, with 11 central nucleotides matching TRBD1. The CDR3 reads as follows: CASSPGTGGTEAFF. The nucleotides are TGTGCCAGCAGCCCGGGGACAGGGGGAACTGAAGCTTTCTTT.